This passage covers 15 T cell receptor beta chains from one sample sequenced in a study of blood T cell repertoires in COVID-19. Here immunoSEQ multiplex PCR was the method, and the copy in TCRdb shows in-frame clones only, minus some. Of 200,000 or so clones in the sample, roughly nine tenths were seen once. Sample: peripheral blood. Every receptor here comes from a woman between 45 and 65 years old with acute or convalescent COVID-19.

This sequence joins TRBV7-2 and TRBJ2-1, with a weak D call TRBD2 (5 bases). Trimming pared 3 bases from V and 2 bases from J, leaving 8 bases between. CDR3 length equals 14 residues. Germline V gene data show CDR1 as SGHTA and CDR2 as FQGNSA. In DNA form, the CDR3 reads TGTGCCAGCAGCTTGGGAGACGCCTACAATGAGCAGTTCTTC. Its translation: CASSLGDAYNEQFF.

This clone was picked up one time. The gene calls are TRBV21-1 and TRBJ1-3. TRBV21-1 is shown as a pseudogene. The CDR3 is made up of 15 amino acids. In nucleotides, the CDR3 is TGTGCCAGCAGCACGGAGACTTCTCCTGGAAACACCATATATTTT. This sequence encodes CASSTETSPGNTIYF.

This clone was detected only once. The rearrangement joins TRBV7-2 to TRBJ2-3, with D possibly being TRBD2 (5 bases). Trimming removed 5 bases from V and 0 bases from J, with 12 bases in between. In germline, CDR1 is SGHTA, CDR2 FQGNSA. The CDR3 is 15 amino acids. The CDR3, as DNA: TGTGCCAGCAGCCGGACTCCCTCTAGCACAGATACGCAGTATTTT. The encoded protein is CASSRTPSSTDTQYF.

The chain links TRBV19 to TRBJ2-1, with D possibly matching TRBD2 (5 bases). V was clipped by 3 bases and J by 0 bases, with 12 bases between them. Germline assignment: CDR1 LNHDA and CDR2 SQIVND (reference sequence). The CDR3 totals 16 residues. The CDR3 spells CASSITLASSYNEQFF. CDR3 nucleotide sequence: TGTGCCAGTAGTATCACTTTAGCGAGCTCCTACAATGAGCAGTTCTTC. The full variable domain, its missing parts supplied by reference TRBV19 and TRBJ2-1, is DGGITQSPKYLFRKEGQNVTLSCEQNLNHDAMYWYRQDPGQGLRLIYYSQIVNDFQKGDIAEGYSVSREKKESFPLTVTSAQKNPTAFYLCASSITLASSYNEQFFGPGTRLTVL.

The gene calls are TRBV5-1 and TRBJ1-1; 8 bases fit TRBD1. V was clipped by 0 bases and J by 6 bases; unmatched bases: 1. The CDR3 length is 13 residues. From germline, CDR1 is SGHRS and CDR2 YFSETQ. CDR3 bases: TGCGCCAGCAGCTTGGAGGGACAGGCTGAAGCTTTCTTT. It is translated as CASSLEGQAEAFF.

The chain couples TRBV27 to TRBJ2-2, with 11 bases fitting TRBD2. The CDR3 consists of 17 residues. CDR1 is MNHEY, CDR2 SMNVEV, per germline (reference sequence). The trim removed 8 bases at V and 1 base at J, leaving 9 bases unmatched. CDR3 DNA sequence: TGTGCCAGCGGATTTGCAACTAGCGGGGGGAACACCGGGGAGCTGTTTTTT. Protein: CASGFATSGGNTGELFF.

This clone occurred once. The genes are TRBV9 and TRBJ2-1; 9 bases match TRBD2. V was pared by 10 bases and J by 3 bases, with 14 bases of the junction left unmatched. The CDR3 is 16 amino acids. Germline CDR1 reads SGDLS; CDR2 reads YYNGEE. The CDR3 loop is CARRGGAGGLYNEQFF. Here the CDR3 DNA reads TGTGCCCGCCGTGGGGGAGCGGGGGGCCTCTACAATGAGCAGTTCTTC.

The chain has TRBV7-9 and TRBJ2-3, with 12 bases aligning to TRBD1. From germline, CDR1 is SEHNR and CDR2 FQNEAQ (reference sequence). The V gene end was trimmed by 4 bases and the J gene end by 4 bases; junction bases not matched to a gene: 6. This CDR3 is 16 amino acids long. The CDR3 DNA reads TGTGCCAGCAGCTCGCGGGACAGGGGGCCGGCAGATACGCAGTATTTT. Translating it yields CASSSRDRGPADTQYF.

The chain is built from TRBV11-3 and TRBJ2-1, with TRBD1 matching over 10 bases. The germline V gene has CDR1 SGHNT and CDR2 YENEEA. The CDR3 is 17 residues long. With V trimmed by 3 bases and J by 5 bases, 10 bases remained unmatched. For the CDR3, the DNA is TGTGCCAGCAGCTTCGGGACAGGGGACCTTCGGGACAATGAGCAGTTCTTC. It encodes CASSFGTGDLRDNEQFF.

The V and J genes are TRBV10-3 and TRBJ2-1; D perhaps matches TRBD2 (7 bases). Trimming left V 1 base short and J 2 bases short, with 18 bases between. Per the germline V gene, CDR1 is ENHRY and CDR2 is SYGVKD. The length of the CDR3 is 18 residues. The CDR3 spells CAISEWVPGGPTYNEQFF. CDR3 nucleotides: TGTGCCATCAGTGAGTGGGTTCCGGGGGGCCCTACCTACAATGAGCAGTTCTTC.

The rearrangement joins TRBV19 to TRBJ1-1, with TRBD1 matching over 7 bases. V lost 7 bases, J lost 4 bases, and 6 bases stayed unmatched. Germline V gene sequence: CDR1 LNHDA, CDR2 SQIVND (reference sequence). The CDR3 spans 13 residues. The CDR3 nucleotides are TGTGCCAGTAACCCGACAGGGAGCACTGAAGCTTTCTTT. Its protein product is CASNPTGSTEAFF.

The chain employs TRBV6-5 and TRBJ1-6, with TRBD1 matching over 7 bases. The V and J ends lost 7 bases and 7 bases, in that order; junction bases with no gene match: 10. Germline CDR1 is MNHEY and CDR2 is SVGAGI. The CDR3 has 15 amino acids. The CDR3 sequence: CASTRTGASNSPLHF. The CDR3 region has the DNA TGTGCCAGCACCAGAACAGGGGCTTCCAATTCACCCCTCCACTTT.

J is TRBJ1-1 and V is TRBV5-1, with D tentatively TRBD1 (5 bases). Per germline, CDR1 SGHRS and CDR2 YFSETQ. The V and J ends lost 4 bases and 4 bases respectively, with 8 bases between them. This CDR3 has 12 amino acids. In nucleotides, the CDR3 is TGCGCCAGCAGCGGGCAGGGCACTGAAGCTTTCTTT. Protein sequence: CASSGQGTEAFF.

CDR3 nucleotides: TGTGCCAGTAGTCCGGGGGGGGGTCCCCCAAACACCATATATTTT. This gives the protein CASSPGGGPPNTIYF. The chain has TRBV19 and TRBJ1-3; D possibly corresponds to TRBD1 (5 bases). CDR1 and CDR2 (germline): LNHDA, SQIVND (reference sequence). There are 15 residues in the CDR3. The V and J ends lost 5 bases and 6 bases respectively, with 17 bases between them.

The chain has TRBV4-2 and TRBJ2-3; D may be TRBD1 (5 bases). Germline CDR1 and CDR2: LGHNA and YNFKEQ. The CDR3 spans 14 residues. With 0 bases removed from V and 8 bases from J, the gap between germline ends came to 12 bases. The CDR3 reads CASSQELEGATQYF. The CDR3 nucleotides are TGTGCCAGCAGCCAAGAATTGGAAGGGGCTACGCAGTATTTT.